The subject of this entry is one TCR beta chain. Specified time point: after dendritic cell vaccination, including at tumor progression/relapse. This sample was taken from a study of glioma-infiltrating T cells after dendritic cell vaccination. This CDR3 is 13 amino acids long. From germline, CDR1 is SGHNT and CDR2 YYREEE (reference sequence). The ends were cut back, 0 bases at V and 8 bases at J, with 8 bases in the middle. Profiling relied on immunoSEQ multiplex PCR, and the TCRdb table lists in-frame clones only, not all of them. This table has around 83,000 clones, less than 85% appearing once. The sequencing used blood, collected after dendritic cell vaccination. V usage is TRBV5-4 and J usage is TRBJ2-2; D uncertain. This clonotype originated in a human donor with glioblastoma. The CDR3 DNA follows: TGTGCCAGCAGCTTGGGTCCCGAGGGGGAGCTGTTTTTT. Protein product: CASSLGPEGELFF. The variable domain in full, completed from reference TRBV5-4 and TRBJ2-2, reads ETGVTQSPTHLIKTRGQQVTLRCSSQSGHNTVSWYQQALGQGPQFIFQYYREEENGRGNFPPRFSGLQFPNYSSELNVNALELDDSALYLCASSLGPEGELFFGEGSRLTVL.